This TCR beta chain was sequenced for a study of Ad26.COV2.S vaccination and SARS-CoV-2 variants. On the study more broadly: In the COV1001 trial, the donor was in the Ad26.COV2.S arm. Study-wide findings and caveats: Marked by substantial breadth, spike-specific CD8+ and CD4+ T cell responses were reportedly seen after vaccination. Vaccine and placebo groups showed comparable non-spike TCR breadth.

Profiled with immunoSEQ multiplex PCR; TCRdb holds only in-frame clones, not every one. The table shows roughly 390,000 clones, with around nine tenths occurring only once. The treatment here: around 19 received Ad26.COV2.S at low or high dose, single or two shots; about 5 received placebo; per-sample allocation not given. The investigators took samples on day 63 after the first vaccine or placebo injection. Trimming took 5 bases from V and 4 from J, leaving 5 bases between them. The CDR3 consists of 11 residues. The germline CDR1 and CDR2 sequences are PRHDT and FYEKMQ (reference sequence). Concerning this clone: Antigen: not known.

Sample: peripheral blood, taken in a trial of Ad26.COV2.S vaccine versus placebo. The gene calls are TRBV13 and TRBJ2-5; D uncertain. This clonotype was obtained from a person aged 18-60 years who received the Ad26.COV2.S COVID-19 vaccine or a placebo. The CDR3 DNA reads TGTGCCAGCAGCGCCTCAGAGACCCAGTACTTC. This codes for CASSASETQYF. The variable domain in full, with the rest retrieved from reference TRBV13 and TRBJ2-5, is AAGVIQSPRHLIKEKRETATLKCYPIPRHDTVYWYQQGPGQDPQFLISFYEKMQSDKGSIPDRFSAQQFSDYHSELNMSSLELGDSALYFCASSASETQYFGPGTRLLVL.